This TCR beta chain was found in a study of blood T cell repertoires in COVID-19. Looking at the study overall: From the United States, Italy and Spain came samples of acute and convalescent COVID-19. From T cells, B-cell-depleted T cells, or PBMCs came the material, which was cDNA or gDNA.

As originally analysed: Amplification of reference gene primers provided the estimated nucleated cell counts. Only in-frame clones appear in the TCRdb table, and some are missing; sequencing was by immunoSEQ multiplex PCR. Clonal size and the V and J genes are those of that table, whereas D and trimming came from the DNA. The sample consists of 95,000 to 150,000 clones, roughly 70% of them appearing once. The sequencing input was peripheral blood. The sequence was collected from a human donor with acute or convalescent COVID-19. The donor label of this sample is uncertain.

In DNA form, the CDR3 reads TGTGCCAGCAGCCAAAGCTTAAGTTATGGCTACACCTTC. As protein: CASSQSLSYGYTF. The chain recombines TRBV3-1 (or the pseudogene TRBV3-2) with TRBJ1-2, with D hard to call. The germline gives CDR1 LGHDT, CDR2 YNNKEL (reference sequence). The V and J ends lost 2 bases and 5 bases respectively, with 9 bases between them. CDR3 length equals 13 residues.